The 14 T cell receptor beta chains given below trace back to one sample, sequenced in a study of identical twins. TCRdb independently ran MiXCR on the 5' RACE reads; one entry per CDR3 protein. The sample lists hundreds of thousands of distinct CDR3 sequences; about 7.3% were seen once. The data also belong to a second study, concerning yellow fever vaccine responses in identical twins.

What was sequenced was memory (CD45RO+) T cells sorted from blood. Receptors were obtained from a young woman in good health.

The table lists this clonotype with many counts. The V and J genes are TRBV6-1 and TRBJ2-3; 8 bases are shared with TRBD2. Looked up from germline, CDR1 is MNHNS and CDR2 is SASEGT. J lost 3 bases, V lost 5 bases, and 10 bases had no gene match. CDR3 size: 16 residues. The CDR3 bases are TGTGCCAGCAGTCCCCGGGGGGGAGCGCGGACAGATACGCAGTATTTT. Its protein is CASSPRGGARTDTQYF.

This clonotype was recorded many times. This CDR3 reads CSVDDGGAETQYF. In nucleotides, the CDR3 is TGCAGCGTGGACGACGGAGGAGCGGAGACCCAGTACTTC. The V and J genes are TRBV29-1 and TRBJ2-5; a weak D match, TRBD2 (5 bases). The germline CDR1 and CDR2 sequences are SQVTM and ANQGSEA. The CDR3 spans 13 residues. Between the trimmed V and J ends, which lost 6 bases and 5 bases, there was a span of 16 bases.

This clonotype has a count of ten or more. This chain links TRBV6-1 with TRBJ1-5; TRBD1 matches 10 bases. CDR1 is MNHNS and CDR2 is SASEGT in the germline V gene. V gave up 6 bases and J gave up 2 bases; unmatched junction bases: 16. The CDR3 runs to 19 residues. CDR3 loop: CASSKEPGQGNWRNQPQHF. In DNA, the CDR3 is TGTGCCAGCAGCAAAGAACCGGGACAGGGGAATTGGCGCAATCAGCCCCAGCATTTT.

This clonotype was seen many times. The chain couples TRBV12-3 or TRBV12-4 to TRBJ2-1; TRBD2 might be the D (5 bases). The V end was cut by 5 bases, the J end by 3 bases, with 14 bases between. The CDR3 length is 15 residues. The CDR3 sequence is CASSIVGLNYNEQFF. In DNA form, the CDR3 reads TGTGCCAGCAGTATTGTTGGACTGAACTACAATGAGCAGTTCTTC.

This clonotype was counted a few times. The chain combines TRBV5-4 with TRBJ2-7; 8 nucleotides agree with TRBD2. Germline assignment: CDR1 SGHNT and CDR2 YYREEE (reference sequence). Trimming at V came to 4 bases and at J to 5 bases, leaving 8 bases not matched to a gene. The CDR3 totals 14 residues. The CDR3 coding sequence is TGTGCCAGCAGCCTCAGCGGGAGTAGGAACGAGCAGTACTTC. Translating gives CASSLSGSRNEQYF.

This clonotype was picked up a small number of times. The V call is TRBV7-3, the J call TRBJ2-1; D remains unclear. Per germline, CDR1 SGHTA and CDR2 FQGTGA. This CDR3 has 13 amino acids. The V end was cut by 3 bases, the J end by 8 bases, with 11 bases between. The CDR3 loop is CASSFDHRYEQFF. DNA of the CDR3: TGTGCCAGCAGCTTCGACCACCGCTATGAGCAGTTCTTC.

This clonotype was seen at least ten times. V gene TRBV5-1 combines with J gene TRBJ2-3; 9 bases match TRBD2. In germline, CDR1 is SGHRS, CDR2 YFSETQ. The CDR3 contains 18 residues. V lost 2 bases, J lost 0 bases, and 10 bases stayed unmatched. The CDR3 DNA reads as TGCGCCAGCAGCTTCTTAGGGCCTAGCGGGGCTAGCACAGATACGCAGTATTTT. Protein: CASSFLGPSGASTDTQYF.

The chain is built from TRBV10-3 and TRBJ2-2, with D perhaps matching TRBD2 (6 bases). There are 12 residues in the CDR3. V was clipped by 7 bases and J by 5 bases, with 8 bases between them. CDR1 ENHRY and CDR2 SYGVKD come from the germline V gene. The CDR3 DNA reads TGTGCCATCAACGCGGGGACCGGGGAGCTGTTTTTT. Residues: CAINAGTGELFF.

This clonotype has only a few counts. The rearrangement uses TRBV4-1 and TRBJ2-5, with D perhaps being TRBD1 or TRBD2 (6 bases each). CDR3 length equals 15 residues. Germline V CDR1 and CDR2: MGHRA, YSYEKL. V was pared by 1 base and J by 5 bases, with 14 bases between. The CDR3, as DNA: TGCGCCAGCAGCCAAGGGGGGGCAGGGATGGAGACCCAGTACTTC. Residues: CASSQGGAGMETQYF.

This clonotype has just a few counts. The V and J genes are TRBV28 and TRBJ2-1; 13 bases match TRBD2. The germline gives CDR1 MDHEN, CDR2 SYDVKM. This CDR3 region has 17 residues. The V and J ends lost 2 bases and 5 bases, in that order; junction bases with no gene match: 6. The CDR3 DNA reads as TGTGCCAGCAGTTTACTCCGGACTAGCGGGAGAAACAATGAGCAGTTCTTC. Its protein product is CASSLLRTSGRNNEQFF.

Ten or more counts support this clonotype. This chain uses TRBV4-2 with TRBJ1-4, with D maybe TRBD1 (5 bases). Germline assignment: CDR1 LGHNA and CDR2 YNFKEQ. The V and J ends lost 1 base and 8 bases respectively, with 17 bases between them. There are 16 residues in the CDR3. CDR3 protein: CASSQVRTQGAEKLFF. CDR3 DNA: TGTGCCAGCAGCCAAGTCCGGACCCAAGGGGCAGAAAAACTGTTTTTT.

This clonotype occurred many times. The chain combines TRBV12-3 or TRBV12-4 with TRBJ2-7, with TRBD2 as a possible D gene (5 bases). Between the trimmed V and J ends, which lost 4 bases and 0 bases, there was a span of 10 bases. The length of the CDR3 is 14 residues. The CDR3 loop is CASSSSTSSYEQYF. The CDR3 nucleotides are TGTGCCAGCAGTTCCTCCACTAGCTCCTACGAGCAGTACTTC.

CDR3 DNA sequence: TGCAGTGCTAGAGTTGGGCAGCTCGTCACTGAAGCTTTCTTT. Residues: CSARVGQLVTEAFF. V is TRBV20-1 and J is TRBJ1-1, with D unresolved. Per germline, CDR1 DFQATT and CDR2 SNEGSKA (reference sequence). The CDR3 has 14 residues. Trimming cost V 1 base and J 4 bases, with 13 bases left between them.

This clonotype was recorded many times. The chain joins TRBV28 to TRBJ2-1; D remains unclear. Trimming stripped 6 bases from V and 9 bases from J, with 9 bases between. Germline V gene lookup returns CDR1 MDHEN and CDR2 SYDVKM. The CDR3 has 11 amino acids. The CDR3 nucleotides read TGTGCCAGCAGCCCCCGAATTGAGCAGTTCTTC. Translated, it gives CASSPRIEQFF.